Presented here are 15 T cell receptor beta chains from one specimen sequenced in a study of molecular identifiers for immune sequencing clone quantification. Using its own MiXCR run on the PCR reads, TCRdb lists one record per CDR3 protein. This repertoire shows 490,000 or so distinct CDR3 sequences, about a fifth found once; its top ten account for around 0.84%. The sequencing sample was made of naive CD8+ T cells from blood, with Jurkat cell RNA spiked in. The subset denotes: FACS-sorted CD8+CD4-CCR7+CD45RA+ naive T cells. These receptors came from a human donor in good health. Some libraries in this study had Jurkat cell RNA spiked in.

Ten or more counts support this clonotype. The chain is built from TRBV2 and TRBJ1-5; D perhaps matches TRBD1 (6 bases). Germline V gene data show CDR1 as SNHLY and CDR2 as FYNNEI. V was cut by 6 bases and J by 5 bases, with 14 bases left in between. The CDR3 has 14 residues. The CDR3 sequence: CASRDSRHDQPQHF. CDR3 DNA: TGTGCCAGCAGGGACAGCCGACATGATCAGCCCCAGCATTTT.

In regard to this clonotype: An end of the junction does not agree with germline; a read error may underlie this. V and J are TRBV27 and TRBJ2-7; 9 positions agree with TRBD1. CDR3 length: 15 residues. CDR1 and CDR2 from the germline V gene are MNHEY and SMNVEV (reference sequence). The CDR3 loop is CASGLYRGLPYEQYF. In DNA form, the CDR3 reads TGTGCCAGCGGTTTATACAGGGGGCTGCCCTACGAGCAGTACTTC.

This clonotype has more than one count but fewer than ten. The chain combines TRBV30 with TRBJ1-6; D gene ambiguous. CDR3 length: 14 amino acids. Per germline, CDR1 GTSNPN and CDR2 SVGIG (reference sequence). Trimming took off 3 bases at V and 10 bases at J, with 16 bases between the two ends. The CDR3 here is CAWSPTIDSSPLHF. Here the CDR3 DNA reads TGTGCCTGGAGCCCCACGATCGATAGCTCACCCCTCCACTTT.

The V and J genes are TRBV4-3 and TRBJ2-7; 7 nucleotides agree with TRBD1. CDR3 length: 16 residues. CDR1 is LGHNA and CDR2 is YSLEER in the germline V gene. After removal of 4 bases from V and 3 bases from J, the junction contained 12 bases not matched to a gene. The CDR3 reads CASSPMLTGSVYEQYF. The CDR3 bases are TGCGCCAGCAGCCCCATGTTGACAGGGAGCGTCTACGAGCAGTACTTC.

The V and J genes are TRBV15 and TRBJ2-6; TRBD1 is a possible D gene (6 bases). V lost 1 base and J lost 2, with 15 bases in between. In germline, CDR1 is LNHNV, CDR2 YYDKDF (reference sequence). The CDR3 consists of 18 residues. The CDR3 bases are TGTGCCACCAGCAGAGTTCCCTCAGGGGAACCTGGGGCCAACGTCCTGACTTTC. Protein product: CATSRVPSGEPGANVLTF.

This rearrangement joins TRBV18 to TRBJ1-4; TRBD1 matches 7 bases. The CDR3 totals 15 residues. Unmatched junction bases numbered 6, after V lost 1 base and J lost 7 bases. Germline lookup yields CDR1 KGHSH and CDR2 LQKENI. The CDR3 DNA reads TGTGCCAGCTCACCACGGGACAGATTGGGTGAAAAACTGTTTTTT. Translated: CASSPRDRLGEKLFF.

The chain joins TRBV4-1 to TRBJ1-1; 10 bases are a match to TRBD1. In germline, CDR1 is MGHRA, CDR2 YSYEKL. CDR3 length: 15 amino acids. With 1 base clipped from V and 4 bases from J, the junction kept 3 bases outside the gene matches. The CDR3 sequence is CASSQGRTGGTEAFF. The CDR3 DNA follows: TGCGCCAGCAGCCAAGGAAGGACAGGGGGCACTGAAGCTTTCTTT.

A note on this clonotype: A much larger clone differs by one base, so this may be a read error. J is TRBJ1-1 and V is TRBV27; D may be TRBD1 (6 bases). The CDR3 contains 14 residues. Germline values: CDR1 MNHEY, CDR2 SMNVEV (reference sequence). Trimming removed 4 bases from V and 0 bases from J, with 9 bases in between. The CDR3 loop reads CASSSGDMNTEAFF. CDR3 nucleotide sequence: TGTGCCAGCAGTTCTGGGGACATGAACACTGAAGCTTTCTTT.

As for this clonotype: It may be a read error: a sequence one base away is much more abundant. The CDR3 spells CTSSQRLALLYF. CDR3 sequence (DNA): TGTACCAGCAGCCAACGACTAGCCTTGCTGTACTTC. This chain links TRBV3-1 with TRBJ2-7; 7 nucleotides align to TRBD2. The CDR3 is 12 residues long. CDR1 LGHDT and CDR2 YNNKEL come from the germline V gene (reference sequence).

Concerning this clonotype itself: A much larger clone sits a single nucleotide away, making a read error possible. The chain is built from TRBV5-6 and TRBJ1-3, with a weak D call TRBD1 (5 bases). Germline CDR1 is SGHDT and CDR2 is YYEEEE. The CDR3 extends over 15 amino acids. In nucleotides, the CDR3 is TGTGCCAGCAGCTTGGCGGGGGTTTCTGGAAACACCACATATTTT. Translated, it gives CASSLAGVSGNTTYF.

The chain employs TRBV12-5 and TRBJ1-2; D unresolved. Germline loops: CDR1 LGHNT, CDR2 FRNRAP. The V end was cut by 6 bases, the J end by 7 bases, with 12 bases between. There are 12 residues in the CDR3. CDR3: CASGYDPFGYTF. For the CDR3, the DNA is TGTGCTAGTGGATATGACCCCTTTGGCTACACCTTC.

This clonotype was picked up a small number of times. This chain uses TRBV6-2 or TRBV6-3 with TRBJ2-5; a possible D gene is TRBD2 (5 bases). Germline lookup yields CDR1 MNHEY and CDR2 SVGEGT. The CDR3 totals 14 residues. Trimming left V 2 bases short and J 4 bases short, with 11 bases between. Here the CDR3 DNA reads TGTGCCAGCAGTTACCTGGACTCAGGAGAGACCCAGTACTTC. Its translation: CASSYLDSGETQYF.

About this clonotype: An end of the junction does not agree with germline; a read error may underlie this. CDR3 DNA: TGTGCCAGCAGCAATATGGTACGGGGCCAAATCTACGGGCAGTACTTC. It is translated as CASSNMVRGQIYGQYF. V is TRBV11-2 and J is TRBJ2-7; either TRBD1 or TRBD2 may supply D (5 bases each). Per germline, CDR1 SGHAT and CDR2 FQNNGV. The CDR3 loop spans 16 amino acids.

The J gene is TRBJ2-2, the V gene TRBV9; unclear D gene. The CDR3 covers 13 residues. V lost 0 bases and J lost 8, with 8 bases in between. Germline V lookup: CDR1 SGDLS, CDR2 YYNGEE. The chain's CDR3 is CASSVGVMGELFF. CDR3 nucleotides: TGTGCCAGCAGCGTAGGGGTCATGGGGGAGCTGTTTTTT.

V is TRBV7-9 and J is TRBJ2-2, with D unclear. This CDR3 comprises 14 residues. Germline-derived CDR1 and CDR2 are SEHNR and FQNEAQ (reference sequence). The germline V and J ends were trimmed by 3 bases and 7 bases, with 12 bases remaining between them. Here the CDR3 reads CASSLGSSGGELFF. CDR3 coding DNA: TGTGCCAGCAGCTTGGGCAGTTCCGGCGGGGAGCTGTTTTTT.